Presented here are 22 T cell receptor beta chains from one specimen sequenced in a study of graft-versus-host responses after intestinal transplantation. No antigens are known for them. Sequencing was performed with immunoSEQ multiplex PCR; in TCRdb, only in-frame clones are kept and a portion is missing. The sample consists of approximately 85,000 clones, around 93% of them appearing once. The sequencing used unstimulated CD8+ T cells sorted from spleen or lymph node cells, collected before transplant. Receptor source: a human donor who was the organ donor for an intestinal transplant.

The V call is TRBV11-2, the J call TRBJ2-1; D may be TRBD2 (5 bases). The ends were cut back, 5 bases at V and 6 bases at J, with 11 bases in the middle. The germline V gene encodes CDR1 SGHAT and CDR2 FQNNGV. CDR3 size: 13 residues. This chain's CDR3 is CASSLGASNEQFF. CDR3 nucleotides: TGTGCCAGCAGCCTGGGAGCTTCCAATGAGCAGTTCTTC.

The chain has TRBV7-3 and TRBJ2-7; D gene unclear. Per the germline V gene, CDR1 is SGHTA and CDR2 is FQGTGA. The CDR3 has 19 amino acids. V lost 0 bases, J lost 2 bases, and 23 bases lay in between. The CDR3 nucleotides are TGTGCCAGCAGCTTAACGTGGGGATTAGCCCTCCATTGCCCCTACGAGCAGTACTTC. Protein product: CASSLTWGLALHCPYEQYF.

The chain is built from TRBV14 and TRBJ1-3, with D unresolved. V was trimmed by 2 bases and J by 0 bases, leaving 20 bases between them. The CDR3 sequence is 19 residues long. Germline CDR1 is SGHDN and CDR2 is FVKESK. CDR3 loop: CASSQYLTPLGISGNTIYF. The CDR3, as DNA: TGTGCCAGCAGCCAATACCTAACGCCCTTGGGGATCTCTGGAAACACCATATATTTT.

The chain couples TRBV5-1 to TRBJ2-2; D gene unclear. The CDR3 loop spans 12 amino acids. Deletions cut 4 bases from V and 6 bases from J, with 7 bases between. From germline, CDR1 is SGHRS and CDR2 YFSETQ. Written as DNA, the CDR3 is TGCGCCAGCAGCCTTGGACCCGGGGAGCTGTTTTTT. It is translated as CASSLGPGELFF.

The rearrangement joins TRBV19 to TRBJ2-7, with a possible D match to TRBD2 (6 bases). Germline-derived CDR1 and CDR2 are LNHDA and SQIVND (reference sequence). There are 14 residues in the CDR3. The V gene lost 1 base and the J gene lost 3 bases, with 10 bases spanning the gap. This CDR3 reads CASSIAGDIYEQYF. The CDR3 region has the DNA TGTGCCAGTAGTATAGCGGGAGATATCTACGAGCAGTACTTC. Supplemented by reference TRBV19 and TRBJ2-7, the full variable domain reads DGGITQSPKYLFRKEGQNVTLSCEQNLNHDAMYWYRQDPGQGLRLIYYSQIVNDFQKGDIAEGYSVSREKKESFPLTVTSAQKNPTAFYLCASSIAGDIYEQYFGPGTRLTVT.

The chain joins TRBV19 to TRBJ2-7, with D possibly matching TRBD2 (5 bases). V shed 3 bases and J shed 3 bases, with 15 bases lying between them. Germline CDR1 LNHDA, CDR2 SQIVND (reference sequence). CDR3 length equals 15 residues. The CDR3 DNA sequence: TGTGCCAGTAGTATGTTTGCGCGTCGGGACTACGAGCAGTACTTC. Its translation: CASSMFARRDYEQYF.

The gene calls are TRBV9 and TRBJ1-4, with D unresolved. Germline loops: CDR1 SGDLS, CDR2 YYNGEE. The CDR3 has 14 amino acids. V was cut by 0 bases and J by 8 bases, with 11 bases left in between. As DNA, the CDR3 is TGTGCCAGCAGCGTAGGAGTTAACGAGGAAAAACTGTTTTTT. This translates into CASSVGVNEEKLFF. The variable domain in full, completed from reference TRBV9 and TRBJ1-4, reads DSGVTQTPKHLITATGQRVTLRCSPRSGDLSVYWYQQSLDQGLQFLIQYYNGEERAKGNILERFSAQQFPDLHSELNLSSLELGDSALYFCASSVGVNEEKLFFGSGTQLSVL.

The DNA of the CDR3 is TGTGCCAGTCTTGAGGCCGGCGGCAATCAGCCCCAGCATTTT. The encoded protein is CASLEAGGNQPQHF. The chain couples TRBV19 to TRBJ1-5; D remains ambiguous. The CDR3 has 14 amino acids. The germline CDR1 and CDR2 sequences are LNHDA and SQIVND (reference sequence). V was pared by 8 bases and J by 2 bases, with 13 bases between. The whole variable domain, remainder taken from reference TRBV19 and TRBJ1-5, is DGGITQSPKYLFRKEGQNVTLSCEQNLNHDAMYWYRQDPGQGLRLIYYSQIVNDFQKGDIAEGYSVSREKKESFPLTVTSAQKNPTAFYLCASLEAGGNQPQHFGDGTRLSIL.

The J gene is TRBJ2-1, the V gene TRBV5-4; 11 bases map to TRBD2. This CDR3 contains 15 residues. Germline V lookup: CDR1 SGHNT, CDR2 YYREEE (reference sequence). Losses at the gene ends were 0 bases for V and 6 bases for J; bases not matched to a gene: 2. The CDR3 nucleotides are TGTGCCAGCAGCTTGGGTAGCGGGGGGGCCAATGAGCAGTTCTTC. Residues: CASSLGSGGANEQFF.

The chain has TRBV5-1 and TRBJ1-4; D call uncertain. CDR1 and CDR2 from the germline V gene are SGHRS and YFSETQ. The V gene lost 0 bases and the J gene lost 8 bases, with 20 bases spanning the gap. The CDR3 sequence is 17 residues long. CDR3 region: CASSLGQPGPGEEKLFF. The CDR3 DNA is TGCGCCAGCAGCTTGGGACAACCGGGCCCGGGAGAGGAAAAACTGTTTTTT.

The rearrangement uses TRBV4-1 and TRBJ2-7; 8 positions match TRBD2. The CDR3 is 13 residues long. With V trimmed by 0 bases and J by 5 bases, 0 bases remained unmatched. CDR1 and CDR2 (germline): MGHRA, YSYEKL. The CDR3: CASSQDSGNEQYF. CDR3 bases: TGCGCCAGCAGCCAAGATAGCGGGAACGAGCAGTACTTC.

V gene TRBV16 combines with J gene TRBJ2-1; D gene uncertain. The CDR3 covers 15 residues. Germline V gene lookup returns CDR1 KGHSY and CDR2 FQNENV. V dropped 0 bases and J dropped 10 bases, with 16 bases sitting between them. This CDR3 is CASSQSGLRTDEQFF. The CDR3 bases are TGTGCCAGCAGCCAATCTGGGCTCCGAACAGACGAGCAGTTCTTC.

This clone appeared a single time. The chain uses TRBV14 and TRBJ2-1; 10 bases match TRBD2. The CDR3 has 16 amino acids. The junction had 11 bases not matched to a gene; V was cut back by 0 bases and J by 12 bases. In germline, CDR1 is SGHDN, CDR2 FVKESK. CDR3 loop: CASSQEGVAGGAWQFF. The CDR3 bases are TGTGCCAGCAGCCAAGAAGGTGTAGCGGGAGGAGCTTGGCAGTTCTTC. Looking up the rest from reference TRBV14 and TRBJ2-1 gives the full variable domain: EAGVTQFPSHSVIEKGQTVTLRCDPISGHDNLYWYRRVMGKEIKFLLHFVKESKQDESGMPNNRFLAERTGGTYSTLKVQPAELEDSGVYFCASSQEGVAGGAWQFFGPGTRLTVL.

This chain links TRBV5-1 with TRBJ1-3; 7 positions agree with TRBD1. The germline V gene encodes CDR1 SGHRS and CDR2 YFSETQ. The CDR3 spans 17 residues. The ends lost 2 bases at V and 2 bases at J; junction bases unmatched: 10. CDR3: CASSFGDSFATGNTIYF. Written as DNA, the CDR3 is TGCGCCAGCAGCTTTGGGGACAGTTTCGCAACTGGAAACACCATATATTTT.

This clone appeared a single time. The CDR3 coding sequence is TGCGCCAGCAGCTCTACTAGCGCCGGGGAGCTGTTTTTT. Its protein product is CASSSTSAGELFF. The genes are TRBV5-1 and TRBJ2-2, with TRBD2 matching over 7 bases. Germline V gene sequence: CDR1 SGHRS, CDR2 YFSETQ. The CDR3 totals 13 residues. Losses at the gene ends were 3 bases for V and 6 bases for J; bases not matched to a gene: 2.

The rearrangement links TRBV5-1 to TRBJ2-3; 9 nucleotides agree with TRBD2. Trimming removed 0 bases from V and 2 bases from J; junction bases left unmatched: 4. This CDR3 spans 16 amino acids. The germline CDR1 and CDR2 sequences are SGHRS and YFSETQ. CDR3 region: CASSLALAGDTDTQYF. CDR3 DNA sequence: TGCGCCAGCAGCTTGGCGTTAGCGGGAGACACAGATACGCAGTATTTT.

The V gene is TRBV5-5, the J gene TRBJ1-1; unclear D gene. V lost 1 base and J 1 base, leaving 5 bases between the germline ends. The CDR3 extends over 13 amino acids. The germline V gene has CDR1 SGHKS and CDR2 YYEKEE (reference sequence). CDR3 nucleotides: TGTGCCAGCAGCTTGCCAGCGAACACTGAAGCTTTCTTT. It encodes CASSLPANTEAFF.

The V and J genes are TRBV11-2 and TRBJ2-1, with D maybe TRBD2 (6 bases). The germline V and J ends were trimmed by 5 bases and 7 bases, with 21 bases remaining between them. Per germline, CDR1 SGHAT and CDR2 FQNNGV. This CDR3 contains 16 residues. The CDR3 loop reads CASSPSLGGLGNEQFF. As DNA, the CDR3 is TGTGCCAGCAGCCCATCACTGGGGGGTTTGGGTAATGAGCAGTTCTTC.

The rearrangement joins TRBV7-9 to TRBJ2-1; no definite D call. The V gene lost 5 bases and the J gene lost 9 bases, with 17 bases spanning the gap. The CDR3 totals 14 residues. Germline CDR1 is SEHNR and CDR2 is FQNEAQ (reference sequence). In DNA form, the CDR3 reads TGTGCCAGCAGCCTTGGTGAAAGCGATCGTGAGCAGTTCTTC. Translated, it gives CASSLGESDREQFF.

This rearrangement joins TRBV13 to TRBJ2-7; a possible D gene is TRBD1 (6 bases). Germline V gene lookup returns CDR1 PRHDT and CDR2 FYEKMQ (reference sequence). Between the trimmed V and J ends, which lost 5 bases and 3 bases, there was a span of 14 bases. This CDR3 has 14 amino acids. CDR3 nucleotides: TGTGCCAGCAGCCTAACTACAGGGTTCTACGAGCAGTACTTC. Its translation: CASSLTTGFYEQYF.

V gene TRBV7-3 combines with J gene TRBJ2-1, with 10 bases lining up with TRBD1. The ends lost 3 bases at V and 6 bases at J; junction bases unmatched: 5. CDR1 and CDR2 from the germline V gene are SGHTA and FQGTGA. This CDR3 has 15 residues. CDR3 DNA: TGTGCCAGCAGCTTGGGGACAGGGGATCTCAATGAGCAGTTCTTC. It is translated as CASSLGTGDLNEQFF.

This clone is labeled medium-sized. The chain is built from TRBV7-9 and TRBJ1-2, with 10 nucleotides matching TRBD1. There are 15 residues in the CDR3. V lost 5 bases and J lost 5; bases outside the gene matches: 8. From germline, CDR1 is SEHNR and CDR2 FQNEAQ (reference sequence). Here the CDR3 DNA reads TGTGCCAGCAGCAACGACAGGGGGCGGAAGTATGGCTACACCTTC. Residues: CASSNDRGRKYGYTF.